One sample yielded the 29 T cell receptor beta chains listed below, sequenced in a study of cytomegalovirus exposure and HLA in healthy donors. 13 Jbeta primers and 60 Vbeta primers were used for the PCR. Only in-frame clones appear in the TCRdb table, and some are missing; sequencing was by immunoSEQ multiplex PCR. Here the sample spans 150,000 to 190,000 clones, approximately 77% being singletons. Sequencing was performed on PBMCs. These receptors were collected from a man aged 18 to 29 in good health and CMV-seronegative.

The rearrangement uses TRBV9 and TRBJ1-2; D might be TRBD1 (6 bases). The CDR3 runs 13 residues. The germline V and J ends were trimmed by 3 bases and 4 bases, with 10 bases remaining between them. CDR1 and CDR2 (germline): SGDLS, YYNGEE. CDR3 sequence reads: CASSAGGAYGYTF. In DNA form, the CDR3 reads TGTGCCAGCAGCGCGGGGGGGGCCTATGGCTACACCTTC.

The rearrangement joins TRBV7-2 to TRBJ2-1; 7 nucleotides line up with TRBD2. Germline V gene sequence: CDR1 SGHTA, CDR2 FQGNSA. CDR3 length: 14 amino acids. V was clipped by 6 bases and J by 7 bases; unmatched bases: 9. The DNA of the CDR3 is TGTGCCAGCAGGGGGGGGGACTTGTATAATGAGCAGTTCTTC. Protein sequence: CASRGGDLYNEQFF.

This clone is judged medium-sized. The CDR3 here is CASGLGRGPYEQYF. CDR3 DNA: TGTGCCAGCGGTTTGGGGAGGGGCCCCTACGAGCAGTACTTC. This chain links TRBV7-2 with TRBJ2-7, with 7 bases lining up with TRBD2. The germline CDR1 and CDR2 sequences are SGHTA and FQGNSA. This CDR3 comprises 14 residues. Unmatched junction bases numbered 9, after V lost 8 bases and J lost 2 bases. Full variable domain (missing parts from reference TRBV7-2 and TRBJ2-7): GAGVSQSPSNKVTEKGKDVELRCDPISGHTALYWYRQSLGQGLEFLIYFQGNSAPDKSGLPSDRFSAERTGGSVSTLTIQRTQQEDSAVYLCASGLGRGPYEQYFGPGTRLTVT.

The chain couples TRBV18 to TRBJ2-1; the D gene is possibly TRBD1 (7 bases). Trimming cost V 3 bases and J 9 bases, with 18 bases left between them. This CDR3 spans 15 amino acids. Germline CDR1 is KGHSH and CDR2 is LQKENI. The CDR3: CASSPPSRQGGEQFF. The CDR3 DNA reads TGTGCCAGCTCACCTCCGAGCCGGCAGGGGGGTGAGCAGTTCTTC.

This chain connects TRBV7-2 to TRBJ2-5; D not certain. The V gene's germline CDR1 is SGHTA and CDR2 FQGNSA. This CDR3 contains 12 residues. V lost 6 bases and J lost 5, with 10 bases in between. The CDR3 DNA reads TGTGCCAGCAGTGAATCCGCGGAGACCCAGTACTTC. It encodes CASSESAETQYF.

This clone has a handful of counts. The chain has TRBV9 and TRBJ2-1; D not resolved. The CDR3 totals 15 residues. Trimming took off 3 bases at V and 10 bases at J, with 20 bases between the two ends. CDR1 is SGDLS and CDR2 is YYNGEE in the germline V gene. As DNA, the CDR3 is TGTGCCAGCAGCGCTCAGCCCGATCCAAGTAGCGAGCAGTTCTTC. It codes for CASSAQPDPSSEQFF. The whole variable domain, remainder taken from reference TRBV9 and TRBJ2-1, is DSGVTQTPKHLITATGQRVTLRCSPRSGDLSVYWYQQSLDQGLQFLIQYYNGEERAKGNILERFSAQQFPDLHSELNLSSLELGDSALYFCASSAQPDPSSEQFFGPGTRLTVL.

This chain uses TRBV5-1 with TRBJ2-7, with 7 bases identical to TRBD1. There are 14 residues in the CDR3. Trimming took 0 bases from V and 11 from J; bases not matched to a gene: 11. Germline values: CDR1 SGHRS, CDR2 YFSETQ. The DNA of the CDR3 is TGCGCCAGCAGCTTGGCGGCCAGGGGGAGCGAAGAGTACTTC. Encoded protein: CASSLAARGSEEYF.

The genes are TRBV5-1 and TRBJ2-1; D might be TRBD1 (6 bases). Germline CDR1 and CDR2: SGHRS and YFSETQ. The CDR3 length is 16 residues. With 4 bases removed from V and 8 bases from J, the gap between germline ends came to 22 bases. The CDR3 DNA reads TGCGCCAGCAGCGCGAAACAGGGTACGGTTATCGATGAGCAGTTCTTC. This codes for CASSAKQGTVIDEQFF. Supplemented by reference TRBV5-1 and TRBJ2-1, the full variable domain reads KAGVTQTPRYLIKTRGQQVTLSCSPISGHRSVSWYQQTPGQGLQFLFEYFSETQRNKGNFPGRFSGRQFSNSRSEMNVSTLELGDSALYLCASSAKQGTVIDEQFFGPGTRLTVL.

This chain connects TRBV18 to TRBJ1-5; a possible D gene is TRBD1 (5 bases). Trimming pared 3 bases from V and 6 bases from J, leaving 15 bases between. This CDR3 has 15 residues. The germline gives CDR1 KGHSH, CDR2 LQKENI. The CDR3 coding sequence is TGTGCCAGCTCACCCGTTGGGACGGAGGGTCAGCCCCAGCATTTT. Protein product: CASSPVGTEGQPQHF.

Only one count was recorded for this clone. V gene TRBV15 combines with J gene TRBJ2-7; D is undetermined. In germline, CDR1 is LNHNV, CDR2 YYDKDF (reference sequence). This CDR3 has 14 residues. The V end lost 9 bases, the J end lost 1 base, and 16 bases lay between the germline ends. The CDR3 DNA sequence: TGTGCCACGAATAGACAACCACCATCCTACGAGCAGTACTTC. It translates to CATNRQPPSYEQYF.

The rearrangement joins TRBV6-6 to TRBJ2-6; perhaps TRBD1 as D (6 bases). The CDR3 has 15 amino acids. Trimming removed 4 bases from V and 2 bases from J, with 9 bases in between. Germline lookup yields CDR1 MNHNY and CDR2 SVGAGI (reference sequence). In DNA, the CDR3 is TGTGCCAGCAGTTCTGACAGGCCTGGGGCCAACGTCCTGACTTTC. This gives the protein CASSSDRPGANVLTF.

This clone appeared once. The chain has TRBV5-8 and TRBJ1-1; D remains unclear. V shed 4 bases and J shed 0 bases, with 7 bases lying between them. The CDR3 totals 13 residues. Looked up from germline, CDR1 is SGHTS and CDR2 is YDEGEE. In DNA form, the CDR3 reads TGTGCCAGCAGCCTGCGTCTGAACACTGAAGCTTTCTTT. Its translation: CASSLRLNTEAFF. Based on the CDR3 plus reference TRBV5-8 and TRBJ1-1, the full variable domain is EAGVTQSPTHLIKTRGQQATLRCSPISGHTSVYWYQQALGLGLQFLLWYDEGEERNRGNFPPRFSGRQFPNYSSELNVNALELEDSALYLCASSLRLNTEAFFGQGTRLTVV.

The CDR3 DNA reads as TGTGCCAGCAGCGTAGGAGGGGGACCGCAGTACTTC. Translation gives CASSVGGGPQYF. The chain couples TRBV9 to TRBJ2-7, with a possible D match to TRBD1 (6 bases). The germline CDR1 and CDR2 sequences are SGDLS and YYNGEE. The CDR3 has 12 amino acids. V was clipped by 0 bases and J by 9 bases, with 10 bases between them.

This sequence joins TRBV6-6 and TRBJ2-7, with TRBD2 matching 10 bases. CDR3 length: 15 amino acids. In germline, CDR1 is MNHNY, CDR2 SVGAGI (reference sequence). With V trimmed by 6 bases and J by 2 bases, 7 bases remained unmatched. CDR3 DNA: TGTGCCAGCAGCCCTGGACTAGCGGCACCCTACGAGCAGTACTTC. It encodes CASSPGLAAPYEQYF.

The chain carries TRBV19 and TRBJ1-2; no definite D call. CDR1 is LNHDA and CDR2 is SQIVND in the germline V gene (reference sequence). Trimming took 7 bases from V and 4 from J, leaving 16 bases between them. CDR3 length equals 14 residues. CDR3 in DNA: TGTGCCAGTACCTCAGTGGGAGCGGTCTATGGCTACACCTTC. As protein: CASTSVGAVYGYTF.

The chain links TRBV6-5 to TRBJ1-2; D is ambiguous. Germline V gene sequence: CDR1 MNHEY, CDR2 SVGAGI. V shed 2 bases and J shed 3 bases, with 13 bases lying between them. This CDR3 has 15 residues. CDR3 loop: CASSYGLSEDYGYTF. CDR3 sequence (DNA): TGTGCCAGCAGTTACGGTCTTTCCGAGGACTATGGCTACACCTTC.

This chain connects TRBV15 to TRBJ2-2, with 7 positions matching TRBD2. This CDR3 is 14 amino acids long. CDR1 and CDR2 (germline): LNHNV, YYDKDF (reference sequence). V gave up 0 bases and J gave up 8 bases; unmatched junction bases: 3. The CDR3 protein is CATSRDGGGGELFF. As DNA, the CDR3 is TGTGCCACCAGCAGAGATGGGGGGGGTGGGGAGCTGTTTTTT.

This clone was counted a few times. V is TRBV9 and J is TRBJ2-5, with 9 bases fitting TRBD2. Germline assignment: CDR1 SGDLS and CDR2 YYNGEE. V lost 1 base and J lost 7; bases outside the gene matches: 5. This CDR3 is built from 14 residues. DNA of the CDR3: TGTGCCAGCAGCGTACAGGGGCGGGAGGGGACCCAGTACTTC. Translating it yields CASSVQGREGTQYF. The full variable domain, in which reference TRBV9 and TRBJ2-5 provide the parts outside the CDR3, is DSGVTQTPKHLITATGQRVTLRCSPRSGDLSVYWYQQSLDQGLQFLIQYYNGEERAKGNILERFSAQQFPDLHSELNLSSLELGDSALYFCASSVQGREGTQYFGPGTRLLVL.

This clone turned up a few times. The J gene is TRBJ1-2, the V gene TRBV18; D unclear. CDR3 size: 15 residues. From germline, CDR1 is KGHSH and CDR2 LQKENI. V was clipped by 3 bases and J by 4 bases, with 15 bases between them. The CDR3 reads CASSPWENEAYGYTF. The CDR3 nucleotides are TGTGCCAGCTCACCCTGGGAGAATGAAGCCTATGGCTACACCTTC.

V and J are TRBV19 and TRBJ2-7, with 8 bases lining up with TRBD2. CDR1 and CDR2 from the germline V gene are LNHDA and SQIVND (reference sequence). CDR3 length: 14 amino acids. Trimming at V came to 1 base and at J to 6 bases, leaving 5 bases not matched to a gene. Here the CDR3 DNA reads TGTGCCAGTAGTATAGCGGCCAGCGGGAGCGAGCAGTACTTC. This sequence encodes CASSIAASGSEQYF.

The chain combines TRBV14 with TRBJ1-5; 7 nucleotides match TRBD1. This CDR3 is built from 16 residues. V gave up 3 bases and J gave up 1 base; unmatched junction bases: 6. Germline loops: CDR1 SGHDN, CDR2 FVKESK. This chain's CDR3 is CASSQRQGMSNQPQHF. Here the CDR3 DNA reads TGTGCCAGCAGCCAGAGACAGGGAATGAGCAATCAGCCCCAGCATTTT.

The DNA for the CDR3 is TGCAGTGCTCTCTACAATGAGCAGTTCTTC. As protein: CSALYNEQFF. The chain joins TRBV20-1 to TRBJ2-1, with D uncertain. The CDR3 spans 10 residues. Germline V gene lookup returns CDR1 DFQATT and CDR2 SNEGSKA (reference sequence). V shed 5 bases and J shed 3 bases, with 2 bases lying between them.

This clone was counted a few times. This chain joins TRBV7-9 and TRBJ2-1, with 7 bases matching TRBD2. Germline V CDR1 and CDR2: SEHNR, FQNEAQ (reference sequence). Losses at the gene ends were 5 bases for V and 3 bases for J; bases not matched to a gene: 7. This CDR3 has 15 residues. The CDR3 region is CASSPGEGHYNEQFF. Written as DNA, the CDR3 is TGTGCCAGCAGCCCTGGGGAGGGCCACTACAATGAGCAGTTCTTC.

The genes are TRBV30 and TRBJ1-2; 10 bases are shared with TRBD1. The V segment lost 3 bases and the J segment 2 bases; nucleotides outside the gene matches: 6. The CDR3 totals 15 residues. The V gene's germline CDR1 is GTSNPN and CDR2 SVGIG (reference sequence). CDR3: CAWSPLGQGNYGYTF. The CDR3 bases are TGTGCCTGGAGCCCCCTGGGACAGGGGAACTATGGCTACACCTTC.

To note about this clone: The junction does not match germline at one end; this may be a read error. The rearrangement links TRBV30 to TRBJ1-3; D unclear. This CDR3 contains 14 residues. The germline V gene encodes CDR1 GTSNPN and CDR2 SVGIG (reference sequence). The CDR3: CAWNGPVSGSTIYF. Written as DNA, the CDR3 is TGTGCCTGGAATGGGCCCGTTAGCGGAAGCACCATATATTTT.

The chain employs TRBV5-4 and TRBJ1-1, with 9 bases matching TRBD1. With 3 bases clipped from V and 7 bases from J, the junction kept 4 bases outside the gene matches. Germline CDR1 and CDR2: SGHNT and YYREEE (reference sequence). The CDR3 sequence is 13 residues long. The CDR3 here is CASSSGQGYEAFF. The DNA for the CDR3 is TGTGCCAGCAGCTCGGGACAGGGATATGAAGCTTTCTTT.

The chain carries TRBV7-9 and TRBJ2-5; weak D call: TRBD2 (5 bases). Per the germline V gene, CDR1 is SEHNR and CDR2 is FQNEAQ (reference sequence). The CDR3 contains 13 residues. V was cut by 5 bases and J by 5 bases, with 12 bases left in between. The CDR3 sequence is CASSRETGETQYF. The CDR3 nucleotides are TGTGCCAGCAGCAGGGAAACGGGGGAGACCCAGTACTTC.

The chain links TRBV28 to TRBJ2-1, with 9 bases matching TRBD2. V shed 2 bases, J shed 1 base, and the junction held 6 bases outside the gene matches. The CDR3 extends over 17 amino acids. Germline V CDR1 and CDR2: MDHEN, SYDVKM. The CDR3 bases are TGTGCCAGCAGTTTAGTTAAGACTAGCGGTTCCTACAATGAGCAGTTCTTC. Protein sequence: CASSLVKTSGSYNEQFF.

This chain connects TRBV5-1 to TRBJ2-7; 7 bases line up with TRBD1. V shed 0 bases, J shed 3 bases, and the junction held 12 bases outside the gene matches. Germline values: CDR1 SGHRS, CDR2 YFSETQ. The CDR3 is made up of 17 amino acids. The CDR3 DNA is TGCGCCAGCAGCTTGGCGACAGGGATGAATGGTCTCTACGAGCAGTACTTC. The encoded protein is CASSLATGMNGLYEQYF.